This TCR beta chain stems from a study of blood T cell repertoires in COVID-19 (TCRdb year 2020). Some background on the complete study: Samples covering the acute and convalescent phases of COVID-19 were provided by collaborators in the United States, Italy and Spain. The prospective study material was composed of cDNA or gDNA derived from T cells, B-cell-depleted T cells, or PBMCs. Subjects who had been exposed to COVID-19, were actively infected with it, or had recovered from it provided the deeply sampled blood TCRbeta repertoires that made up the dataset. The repertoires were released in a freely available public database meant as a resource for research on the immune response to SARS-CoV-2. The samples were drawn from the first 160 participants of the ongoing ImmuneRACE study and from 950 to 1,500 subjects provided by 6 global collaborators. A de-identified subject ID, COVID-19 status, age in years and sex were almost always included in the sample metadata. HLA class I and class II types, where available, came from metadata supplied by the sample provider rather than from assay-based typing.

In the prospective study, participants were about 18 to 90 years old, resided in approximately 22 geographic areas of the United States, and were enrolled through a virtual design. In the prospective study, cohorts were assigned on the basis of participant-reported clinical history obtained from a screening survey and a study questionnaire. Recovered participants in ImmuneRACE Cohort 3 were defined by two consecutive negative NP/OP PCR tests, clearance by a healthcare professional, or resolution of symptoms. In the prospective study, whole blood, serum and a nasopharyngeal or oropharyngeal swab were collected from each participant by mobile phlebotomists. Prospective study participants could optionally give additional blood draws and questionnaires over an approximately 2-month period. Prospective study blood samples were shipped either frozen or at room temperature before DNA extraction. On the study overall, not on this receptor specifically: The quantity of clinical and demographic metadata differed by source and by participant and was supplied without curation.

Trimming takes 4 bases off V and 3 bases off J; junction bases not matched to a gene: 8. Including cysteine and phenylalanine, the CDR3 has 15 amino acids. Only CDR3 DNA is held: 45 bases, read in frame from base 1. CDR1 and CDR2 (MNHEY, SMNVEV) derive from the germline V gene (reference sequence). The immunoSEQ Assay, a bias-controlled multiplex PCR, was used to amplify TCRbeta CDR3 regions from genomic DNA. Turning to the authors' computational methods: Nucleated cell counts per sample were estimated from amplification of reference gene primers within the assay. To quantify the absolute abundance of each unique TCRbeta CDR3 rearrangement, sequence reads were collapsed and filtered. For each sample, productive Simpson clonality was calculated as the square root of Simpson's diversity index over productive rearrangements. TCRdb re-hosts the immuneACCESS table, in-frame sequences only. Its copies lack some clones; in the studies checked, an unresolved V gene accounts for under half of them, and the cause for the rest is not known. Clone size and the V and J calls come from that table; the DNA yielded D and trimming. The sample table shows around 250,000 clones, and around 86% are seen once. Clones ranked in the top ten supply about 14% of the sample.

Of note for this clone: This clone's antigen is unknown. Base qualities are not provided; no much larger clone lies one nucleotide away.

The clonotype comes from a young man who had recovered from COVID-19. Here the chain combines TRBV27 and TRBJ1-2, and TRBD1 matches 7 of the central bases. The material sequenced was PBMCs or T cells enriched from blood (not recorded which). The DNA reads as follows: TGTGCCAGCAGTTCCCCGACAGGGACGGACTATGGCTACACCTTC. Its protein product is CASSSPTGTDYGYTF.